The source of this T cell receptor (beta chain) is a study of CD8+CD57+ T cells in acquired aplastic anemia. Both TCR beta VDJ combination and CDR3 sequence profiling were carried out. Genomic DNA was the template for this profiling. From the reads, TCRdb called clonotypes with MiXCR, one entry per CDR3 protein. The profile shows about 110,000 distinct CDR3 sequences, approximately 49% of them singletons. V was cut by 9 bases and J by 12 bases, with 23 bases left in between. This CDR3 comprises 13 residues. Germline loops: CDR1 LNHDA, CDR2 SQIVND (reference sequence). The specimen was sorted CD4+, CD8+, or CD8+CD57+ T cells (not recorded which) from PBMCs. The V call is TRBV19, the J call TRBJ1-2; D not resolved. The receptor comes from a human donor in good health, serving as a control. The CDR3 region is CASSRHGPSGNTF. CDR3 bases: TGTGCCAGCAGCCGACACGGCCCCTCTGGAAACACCTTC.